In this sample, the clone carrying this T cell receptor (beta chain) turned up a few times. Its antigen is undetermined. This sample stems from a study of cytomegalovirus exposure and HLA in healthy donors. Overall study findings and caveats: It was only CMV serostatus that was available as immune exposure information. Using a false discovery rate of 0.05, a later analysis showed that approximately 16,000 TCR beta sequences were associated with HLA alleles. Cytomegalovirus status was reportedly diagnosed by the classifier with high sensitivity and specificity.

It was with 60 Vbeta and 13 Jbeta primers that the PCR ran. Libraries were prepared by immunoSEQ multiplex PCR; TCRdb keeps only in-frame clonotypes and omits some of them. The table has about 80,000 clones, over 70% seen once; the top ten hold about 7%. J gave up 0 bases and V 0 bases, and 1 base lay outside the gene matches. The CDR3 consists of 14 residues. The germline V gene has CDR1 GTSNPN and CDR2 SVGIG (reference sequence). The clonotype was recovered from a woman aged 40-49 years in good health and CMV-seronegative. Sequencing was performed on PBMCs. This chain links TRBV30 with TRBJ2-5; 7 bases agree with TRBD2. The CDR3 sequence is CAWSVGGNQETQYF. The CDR3 region has the DNA TGTGCCTGGAGTGTGGGGGGGAACCAAGAGACCCAGTACTTC.